The clone carrying this T cell receptor (beta chain) showed up many times. What it binds is unknown. The record originates from a study of T cell repertoires in cytomegalovirus infection. Regarding the study as a whole: HLA-C-restricted CMV-specific TCR beta clonotypes were dominant in the ex vivo response.

Germline-derived CDR1 and CDR2 are SEHNR and FQNEAQ (reference sequence). This CDR3 contains 14 residues. V lost 3 bases and J lost 6; bases outside the gene matches: 7. Using its own MiXCR run on the reads, TCRdb lists one record per CDR3 protein. There are about 300,000 distinct CDR3 sequences in the sample; around 9.6% occur only once, and less than 3% lies in the top ten. The clonotype was recovered from a human donor in good health (CMV status not recorded). Some clones in this sample may be carry-over from other donors' samples. Sequenced input: PBMCs. The chain recombines TRBV7-9 with TRBJ1-2, with 7 positions matching TRBD1. CDR3 region: CASSFGQDSDGYTF. The CDR3 nucleotides read TGTGCCAGCAGCTTTGGACAGGATTCGGATGGCTACACCTTC.